What follows is one T cell receptor beta chain and its context. Source study methods: It was from reference gene primer amplification that nucleated cell counts were estimated. Only in-frame clones appear in the TCRdb table, and some are missing; sequencing was by immunoSEQ multiplex PCR. V, J and clone size derive from that table, while D and trimming were established from the DNA sequence. The sample yields hundreds of thousands of clones, 75% to 90% seen once. The entry originates in a study of blood T cell repertoires in COVID-19. Study-wide context: In each case, the material was cDNA or gDNA derived from T cells, B-cell-depleted T cells, or PBMCs.

The length of the CDR3 is 16 residues. Germline CDR1 is SGDLS and CDR2 is YYNGEE. The V gene end was trimmed by 4 bases and the J gene end by 6 bases; junction bases not matched to a gene: 9. This sequence was found in a woman in her 30s with acute or convalescent COVID-19. Source material: peripheral blood. The V call is TRBV9, the J call TRBJ2-1, with TRBD2 matching 11 bases. The CDR3 is CASSSRSLAGGNEQFF. The CDR3 bases are TGTGCCAGCAGCTCTCGATCGCTAGCGGGGGGCAATGAGCAGTTCTTC.